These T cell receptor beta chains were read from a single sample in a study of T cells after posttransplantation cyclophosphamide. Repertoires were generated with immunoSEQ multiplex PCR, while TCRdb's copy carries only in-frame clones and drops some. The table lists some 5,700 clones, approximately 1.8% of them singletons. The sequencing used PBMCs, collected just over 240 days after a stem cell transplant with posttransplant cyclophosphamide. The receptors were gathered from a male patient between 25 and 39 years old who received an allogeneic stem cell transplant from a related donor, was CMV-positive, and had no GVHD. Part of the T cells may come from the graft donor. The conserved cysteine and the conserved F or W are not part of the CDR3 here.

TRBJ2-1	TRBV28	ASSLYRGLHNEQF
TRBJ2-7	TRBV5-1	ASMAGGGSYEQY
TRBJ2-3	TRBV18	ASSPSGRRSDTQY
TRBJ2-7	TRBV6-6	ASSYGEAGSGREQY
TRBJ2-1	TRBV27	ASSHYNEQF
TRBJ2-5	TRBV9	ASSVGVGGEETQY
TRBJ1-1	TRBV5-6	ASSLRGLRAF
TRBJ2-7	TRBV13	ASSEQPGLAGGRSSYEQY
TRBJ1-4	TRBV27	ASSIRGQTNEKLF
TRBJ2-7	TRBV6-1	ASRAGQKSYEQY